This entry features one TCR beta chain sequence. As yet, its antigen is unknown. Profiled with immunoSEQ multiplex PCR; TCRdb holds only in-frame clones, not every one. Of about 160,000 clones in the sample, 80% to 90% are singletons; the top ten hold around 2%. This sample is part of a study of cytomegalovirus exposure and HLA in healthy donors. Turning to the study itself: The 120 validation repertoires and the approximately 690 first-cohort repertoires shared a platform, a later analysis reported. Overall study results and limits: A later analysis found first-cohort TCR clusters tended to co-occur in the 90 to 150 validation repertoires. It was approximately 150 TCR beta chains that were listed as cytomegalovirus-associated.

Germline V gene sequence: CDR1 SGHDT, CDR2 YYEEEE. The CDR3 extends over 14 amino acids. V trimming: 4 bases; J trimming: 3 bases; junction bases outside the gene matches: 6. The donors were members of the 120-subject validation cohort (separate from the approximately 650-subject first cohort). This clonotype was obtained from a woman between 18 and 30 years old in good health and CMV-seronegative. Sequencing was carried out using PBMCs. This chain uses TRBV5-6 with TRBJ2-5; 7 bases are a match to TRBD1. The chain's CDR3 is CASSTGTAEETQYF. Here the CDR3 DNA reads TGTGCCAGCAGCACTGGGACAGCTGAAGAGACCCAGTACTTC.